The present TCR beta chain was sequenced within a study of identical twins. Study-level findings and limits: Cord blood beta clonotypes present at high abundance carried fewer insertions; no such pattern appeared in memory repertoires. Not following the same donors, the study drew its conclusions from cross-sectional statistical analysis.

The CDR3 spans 15 amino acids, including both terminal residues. Germline values: CDR1 SGHTS, CDR2 YDEGEE. One entry per CDR3 protein results from TCRdb running MiXCR on the 5' RACE reads. The table shows approximately 690,000 distinct CDR3 sequences, with approximately 6% occurring only once. On this clonotype: The antigen is not known. The limits of the CDR3 on the DNA are not certain, so only TCRdb's listed CDR3 is given.

The chain joins TRBV5-8 to TRBJ1-2; TRBD1 was called by the table and not checked on the DNA. What was sequenced was naive T cells sorted from blood. The receptor was derived from a man younger than 35 in good health. This chain's CDR3 is CASSFYSGQGYGYTF.